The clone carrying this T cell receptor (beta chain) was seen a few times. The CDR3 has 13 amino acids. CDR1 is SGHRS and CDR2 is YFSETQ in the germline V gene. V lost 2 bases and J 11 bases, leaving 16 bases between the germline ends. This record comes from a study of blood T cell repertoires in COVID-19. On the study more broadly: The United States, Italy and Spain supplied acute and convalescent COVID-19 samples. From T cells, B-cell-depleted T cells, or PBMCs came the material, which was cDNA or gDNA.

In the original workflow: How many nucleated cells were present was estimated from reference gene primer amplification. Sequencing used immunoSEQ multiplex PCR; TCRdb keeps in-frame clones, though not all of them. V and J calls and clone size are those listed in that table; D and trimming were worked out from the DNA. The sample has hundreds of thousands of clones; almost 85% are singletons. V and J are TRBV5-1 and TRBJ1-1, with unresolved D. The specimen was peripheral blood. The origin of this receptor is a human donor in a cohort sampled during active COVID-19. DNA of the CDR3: TGCGCCAGCAGCTTTGGAGAGCCCTCAATGGCTTTCTTT. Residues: CASSFGEPSMAFF.